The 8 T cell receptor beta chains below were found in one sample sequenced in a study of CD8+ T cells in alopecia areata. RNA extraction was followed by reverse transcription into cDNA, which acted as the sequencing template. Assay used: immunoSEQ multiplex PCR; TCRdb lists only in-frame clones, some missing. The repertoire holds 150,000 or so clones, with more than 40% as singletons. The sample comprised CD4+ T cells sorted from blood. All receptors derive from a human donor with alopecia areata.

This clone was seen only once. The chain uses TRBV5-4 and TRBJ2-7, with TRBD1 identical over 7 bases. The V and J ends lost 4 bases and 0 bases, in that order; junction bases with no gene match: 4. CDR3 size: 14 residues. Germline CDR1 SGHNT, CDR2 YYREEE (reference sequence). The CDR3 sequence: CASSLTGSSYEQYF. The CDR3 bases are TGTGCCAGCAGCCTGACAGGGAGCTCCTACGAGCAGTACTTC.

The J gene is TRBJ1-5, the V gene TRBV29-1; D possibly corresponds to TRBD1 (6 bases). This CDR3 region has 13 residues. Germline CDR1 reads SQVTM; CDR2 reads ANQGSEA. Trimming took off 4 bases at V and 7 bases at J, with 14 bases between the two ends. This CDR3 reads CSVGQGRDQPQHF. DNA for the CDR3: TGCAGCGTTGGTCAGGGGAGGGACCAGCCCCAGCATTTT.

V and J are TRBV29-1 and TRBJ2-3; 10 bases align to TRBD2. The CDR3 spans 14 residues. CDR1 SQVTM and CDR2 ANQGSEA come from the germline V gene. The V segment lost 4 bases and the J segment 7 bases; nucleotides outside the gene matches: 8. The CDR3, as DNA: TGCAGCGTTGCGCCTAGCGGGAGAACGAATACGCAGTATTTT. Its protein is CSVAPSGRTNTQYF.

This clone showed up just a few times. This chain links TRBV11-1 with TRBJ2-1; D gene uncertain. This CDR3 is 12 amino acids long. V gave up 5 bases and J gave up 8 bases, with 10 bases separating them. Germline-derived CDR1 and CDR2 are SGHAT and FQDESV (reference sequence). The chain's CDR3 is CASSPTGYEQFF. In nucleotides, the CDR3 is TGTGCCAGCAGCCCAACGGGTTATGAGCAGTTCTTC.

CDR3 region: CATSREGGYEQYF. The CDR3 DNA follows: TGTGCCACCAGCAGAGAAGGGGGTTACGAGCAGTACTTC. The chain carries TRBV15 and TRBJ2-7; D might be TRBD1 (6 bases). Deletions cut 0 bases from V and 4 bases from J, with 7 bases between. CDR3 length equals 13 residues. Germline lookup yields CDR1 LNHNV and CDR2 YYDKDF (reference sequence).

The CDR3 loop reads CSVGVDPLTGKLFF. The CDR3 nucleotides are TGCAGCGTTGGGGTGGATCCTCTAACAGGAAAACTGTTTTTT. The chain links TRBV29-1 to TRBJ1-4, with D perhaps TRBD1 (5 bases). Trimming cost V 4 bases and J 10 bases, with 19 bases left between them. This CDR3 is built from 14 residues. Germline CDR1 reads SQVTM; CDR2 reads ANQGSEA. Based on the CDR3 plus reference TRBV29-1 and TRBJ1-4, the full variable domain is SAVISQKPSRDICQRGTSLTIQCQVDSQVTMMFWYRQQPGQSLTLIATANQGSEATYESGFVIDKFPISRPNLTFSTLTVSNMSPEDSSIYLCSVGVDPLTGKLFFGSGTQLSVL.

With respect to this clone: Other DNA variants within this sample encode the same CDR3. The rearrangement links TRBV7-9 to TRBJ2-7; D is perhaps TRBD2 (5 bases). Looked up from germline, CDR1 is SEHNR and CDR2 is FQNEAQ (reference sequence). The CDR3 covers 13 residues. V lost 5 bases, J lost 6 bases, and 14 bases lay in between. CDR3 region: CASSPQGGGEQYF. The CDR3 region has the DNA TGTGCCAGCAGCCCACAAGGAGGCGGCGAGCAGTACTTC.

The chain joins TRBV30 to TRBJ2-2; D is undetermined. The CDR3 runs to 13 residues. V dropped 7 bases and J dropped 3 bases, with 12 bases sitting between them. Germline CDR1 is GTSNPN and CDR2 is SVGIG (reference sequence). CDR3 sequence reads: CASRIHHTGELFF. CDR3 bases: TGTGCCTCTCGTATTCATCACACCGGGGAGCTGTTTTTT.